Listed below are T cell receptor beta chains from one sample, sequenced in a study of T cell responses to AZD1222 COVID-19 vaccine. Assay: immunoSEQ multiplex PCR; the TCRdb copy retains only in-frame clones and omits some. This sample has roughly 120,000 clones, with approximately 94% found just once. Specimen: peripheral blood, collected 28 days after the second AZD1222 dose. Receptor source: an adult who received the AZD1222 COVID-19 vaccine. CDR3s include the opening cysteine and the closing phenylalanine or tryptophan. The D gene is left open where the match is weak.

cdr3_length: 13; v_call: TRBV30; j_call: TRBJ1-1; d_call: -; cdr3_aa: CAWSRSGNTEAFF
cdr3_length: 16; v_call: TRBV9; j_call: TRBJ2-2; d_call: -; cdr3_aa: CASSPTLGENTGELFF
cdr3_length: 13; v_call: TRBV10-2; j_call: TRBJ2-1; d_call: -; cdr3_aa: CASSEWTYNEQFF
cdr3_length: 13; v_call: TRBV7-2; j_call: TRBJ1-1; d_call: -; cdr3_aa: CASSSFKNTEAFF
cdr3_length: 15; v_call: TRBV15; j_call: TRBJ2-2; d_call: -; cdr3_aa: CATSGWTAGTGELFF
cdr3_length: 15; v_call: TRBV5-6; j_call: TRBJ1-4; d_call: -; cdr3_aa: CASSLYTSTNEKLFF
cdr3_length: 17; v_call: TRBV4-2; j_call: TRBJ2-3; d_call: -; cdr3_aa: CASSRNNAGDGTDTQYF
cdr3_length: 14; v_call: TRBV4-1; j_call: TRBJ2-1; d_call: TRBD2; cdr3_aa: CASSQLAAYNEQFF
cdr3_length: 15; v_call: TRBV6-5; j_call: TRBJ2-1; d_call: -; cdr3_aa: CASTLREQEGNEQFF
cdr3_length: 16; v_call: TRBV12-5; j_call: TRBJ2-2; d_call: -; cdr3_aa: CASGLFQGISTGELFF
cdr3_length: 14; v_call: TRBV15; j_call: TRBJ1-4; d_call: TRBD1; cdr3_aa: CATSGQGVHEKLFF
cdr3_length: 17; v_call: TRBV7-9; j_call: TRBJ1-4; d_call: -; cdr3_aa: CASRGRTDSENNEKLFF
cdr3_length: 16; v_call: TRBV10-1; j_call: TRBJ2-1; d_call: TRBD2; cdr3_aa: CASSGAGREASLEQFF
cdr3_length: 15; v_call: TRBV5-8; j_call: TRBJ1-5; d_call: TRBD1; cdr3_aa: CASSPRGFGNQPQHF
cdr3_length: 15; v_call: TRBV4-2; j_call: TRBJ2-7; d_call: -; cdr3_aa: CASSRGSSGRYEQYF
cdr3_length: 14; v_call: TRBV6-5; j_call: TRBJ1-2; d_call: TRBD1; cdr3_aa: CASSIGQGGYGYTF
cdr3_length: 17; v_call: TRBV5-1; j_call: TRBJ2-7; d_call: TRBD2; cdr3_aa: CASSWGLAGPVNYEQYF
cdr3_length: 12; v_call: TRBV7-9; j_call: TRBJ1-2; d_call: -; cdr3_aa: CASSLEGYGYTF
cdr3_length: 14; v_call: TRBV15; j_call: TRBJ1-1; d_call: -; cdr3_aa: CATSRDRGNTEAFF
cdr3_length: 14; v_call: TRBV3-1/TRBV3-2; j_call: TRBJ1-1; d_call: TRBD1; cdr3_aa: CASSPYRGAPEAFF
cdr3_length: 15; v_call: TRBV25-1; j_call: TRBJ1-1; d_call: -; cdr3_aa: CASSDRAGGATEAFF
cdr3_length: 13; v_call: TRBV10-2; j_call: TRBJ2-7; d_call: -; cdr3_aa: CASSPGPTAEQYF
cdr3_length: 16; v_call: TRBV5-6; j_call: TRBJ2-3; d_call: TRBD2; cdr3_aa: CASSAQRGYLVDTQYF
cdr3_length: 16; v_call: TRBV6-1; j_call: TRBJ1-1; d_call: -; cdr3_aa: CASSEAGRGLNTEAFF
cdr3_length: 17; v_call: TRBV6-1; j_call: TRBJ2-7; d_call: -; cdr3_aa: CASSELGGAGVSYEQYF
cdr3_length: 14; v_call: TRBV4-1; j_call: TRBJ2-5; d_call: -; cdr3_aa: CASRPITGLKTQYF
cdr3_length: 15; v_call: TRBV9; j_call: TRBJ1-1; d_call: -; cdr3_aa: CASSARQETHTEAFF
cdr3_length: 15; v_call: TRBV5-1; j_call: TRBJ1-1; d_call: TRBD1; cdr3_aa: CASSWRQGRNTEAFF
cdr3_length: 16; v_call: TRBV5-1; j_call: TRBJ2-5; d_call: TRBD2; cdr3_aa: CASRSGTSGREETQYF
cdr3_length: 14; v_call: TRBV15; j_call: TRBJ2-7; d_call: -; cdr3_aa: CATSRAHGGYEQYF
cdr3_length: 16; v_call: TRBV15; j_call: TRBJ2-7; d_call: -; cdr3_aa: CATSRYGTRSSYEQYF
cdr3_length: 13; v_call: TRBV6-2/TRBV6-3; j_call: TRBJ2-7; d_call: -; cdr3_aa: CASSLWEHREQYF
cdr3_length: 13; v_call: TRBV29-1; j_call: TRBJ2-1; d_call: TRBD1; cdr3_aa: CSVATTGPDEQFF
cdr3_length: 13; v_call: TRBV5-1; j_call: TRBJ1-5; d_call: TRBD1; cdr3_aa: CASSQGGEQPQHF
cdr3_length: 15; v_call: TRBV7-9; j_call: TRBJ1-6; d_call: -; cdr3_aa: CASSARDPRDSPLHF
cdr3_length: 14; v_call: TRBV18; j_call: TRBJ2-1; d_call: TRBD1; cdr3_aa: CASSPRDSDNEQFF
cdr3_length: 13; v_call: TRBV5-6; j_call: TRBJ1-2; d_call: TRBD1; cdr3_aa: CASRLTGMYGYTF
cdr3_length: 15; v_call: TRBV2; j_call: TRBJ2-3; d_call: TRBD2; cdr3_aa: CASGGSGGPTDTQYF
cdr3_length: 13; v_call: TRBV27; j_call: TRBJ2-2; d_call: -; cdr3_aa: CASSRTDTGELFF
cdr3_length: 11; v_call: TRBV27; j_call: TRBJ2-7; d_call: -; cdr3_aa: CASSLGGEQYF
cdr3_length: 16; v_call: TRBV5-1; j_call: TRBJ1-3; d_call: -; cdr3_aa: CASSLAGPHRGNTIYF
cdr3_length: 16; v_call: TRBV6-6; j_call: TRBJ1-4; d_call: TRBD1; cdr3_aa: CASRRATGITNEKLFF
cdr3_length: 15; v_call: TRBV4-1; j_call: TRBJ2-5; d_call: TRBD1; cdr3_aa: CASSQLQGGQETQYF
cdr3_length: 12; v_call: TRBV6-5; j_call: TRBJ2-7; d_call: -; cdr3_aa: CASRGVVYEQYF
cdr3_length: 16; v_call: TRBV7-2; j_call: TRBJ1-2; d_call: TRBD1; cdr3_aa: CASSLVRHRGRDGYTF
cdr3_length: 17; v_call: TRBV11-2; j_call: TRBJ2-7; d_call: -; cdr3_aa: CASSYTAGTPSSYEQYF
cdr3_length: 16; v_call: TRBV7-9; j_call: TRBJ2-2; d_call: TRBD2; cdr3_aa: CASRVAGLVLSGELFF
cdr3_length: 13; v_call: TRBV6-5; j_call: TRBJ1-3; d_call: -; cdr3_aa: CASRHSSGNTIYF
cdr3_length: 17; v_call: TRBV4-1; j_call: TRBJ2-1; d_call: -; cdr3_aa: CASSQWPGTGPYNEQFF
cdr3_length: 14; v_call: TRBV18; j_call: TRBJ1-2; d_call: -; cdr3_aa: CASSPETGELGYTF
cdr3_length: 15; v_call: TRBV3-1/TRBV3-2; j_call: TRBJ1-2; d_call: -; cdr3_aa: CASSQGQRLNYGYTF
cdr3_length: 17; v_call: TRBV21-1; j_call: TRBJ1-6; d_call: -; cdr3_aa: CASSSPWTEEPNSPLHF
cdr3_length: 17; v_call: TRBV14; j_call: TRBJ2-1; d_call: TRBD1; cdr3_aa: CASTPTTQGRLYNEQFF
cdr3_length: 16; v_call: TRBV7-2; j_call: TRBJ2-2; d_call: -; cdr3_aa: CASSLASGRLAGELFF
cdr3_length: 12; v_call: TRBV11-2; j_call: TRBJ1-2; d_call: -; cdr3_aa: CASSFFGDGYTF
cdr3_length: 14; v_call: TRBV5-1; j_call: TRBJ1-4; d_call: -; cdr3_aa: CASSLTSTNEKLFF
cdr3_length: 12; v_call: TRBV4-1; j_call: TRBJ1-5; d_call: -; cdr3_aa: CASSQVGGGQHF
cdr3_length: 16; v_call: TRBV6-5; j_call: TRBJ1-6; d_call: -; cdr3_aa: CASSYSRAAIYSPLHF
cdr3_length: 14; v_call: TRBV19; j_call: TRBJ1-1; d_call: -; cdr3_aa: CASSNTLRGTEAFF